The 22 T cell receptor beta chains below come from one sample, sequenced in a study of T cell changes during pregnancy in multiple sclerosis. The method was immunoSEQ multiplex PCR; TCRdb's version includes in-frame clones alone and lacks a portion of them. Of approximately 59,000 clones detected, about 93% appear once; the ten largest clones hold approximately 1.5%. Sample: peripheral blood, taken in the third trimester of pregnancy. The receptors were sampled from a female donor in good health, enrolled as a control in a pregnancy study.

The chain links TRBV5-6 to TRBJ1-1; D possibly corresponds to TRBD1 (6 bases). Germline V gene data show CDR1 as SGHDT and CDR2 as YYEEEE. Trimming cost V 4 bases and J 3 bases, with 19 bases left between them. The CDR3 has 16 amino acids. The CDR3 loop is CASSESQQGHYTEAFF. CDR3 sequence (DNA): TGTGCCAGCAGCGAGTCCCAACAGGGCCATTACACTGAAGCTTTCTTT.

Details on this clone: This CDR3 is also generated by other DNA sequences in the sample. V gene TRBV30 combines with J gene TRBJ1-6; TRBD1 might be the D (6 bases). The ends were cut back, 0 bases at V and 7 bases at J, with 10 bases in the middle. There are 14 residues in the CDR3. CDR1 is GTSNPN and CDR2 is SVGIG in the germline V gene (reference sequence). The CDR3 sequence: CAWSVGRGNSPLHF. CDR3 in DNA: TGTGCCTGGAGTGTGGGCAGGGGAAATTCACCCCTCCACTTT.

The CDR3 DNA reads as TGTGCCAGCAGCCCCCTCGAGGGGGCTAACTATGGCTACACCTTC. Its translation: CASSPLEGANYGYTF. The V and J genes are TRBV7-6 and TRBJ1-2, with D possibly being TRBD1 (6 bases). The CDR3 is 15 residues long. Germline V CDR1 and CDR2: SGHVS, FNYEAQ. Trimming removed 5 bases from V and 0 bases from J, with 13 bases in between.

The CDR3 spells CASSPGRKETQYF. The CDR3 nucleotides read TGTGCCAGCAGCCCCGGGAGAAAGGAGACCCAGTACTTC. The chain combines TRBV9 with TRBJ2-5; maybe TRBD2 (6 bases). The germline CDR1 and CDR2 sequences are SGDLS and YYNGEE. The CDR3 is made up of 13 amino acids. Trimming took off 4 bases at V and 5 bases at J, with 12 bases between the two ends.

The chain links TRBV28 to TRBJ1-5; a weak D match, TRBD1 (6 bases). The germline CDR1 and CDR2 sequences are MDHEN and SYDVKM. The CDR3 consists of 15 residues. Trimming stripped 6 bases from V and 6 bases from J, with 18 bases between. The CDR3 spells CASRIQGAKGQPQHF. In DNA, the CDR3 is TGTGCCAGCAGGATACAGGGAGCAAAGGGTCAGCCCCAGCATTTT.

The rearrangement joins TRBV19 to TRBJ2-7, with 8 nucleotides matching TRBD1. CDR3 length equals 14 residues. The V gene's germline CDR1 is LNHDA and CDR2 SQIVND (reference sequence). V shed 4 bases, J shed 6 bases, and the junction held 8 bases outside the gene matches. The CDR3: CASSKGQALGEQYF. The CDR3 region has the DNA TGTGCCAGTAGTAAGGGACAGGCTTTGGGCGAGCAGTACTTC.

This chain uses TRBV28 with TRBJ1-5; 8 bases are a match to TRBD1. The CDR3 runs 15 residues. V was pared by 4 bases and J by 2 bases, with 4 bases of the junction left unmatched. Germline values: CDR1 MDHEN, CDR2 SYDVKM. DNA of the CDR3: TGTGCCAGCAGTTCAGGGGGCCTGGGCAATCAGCCCCAGCATTTT. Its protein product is CASSSGGLGNQPQHF.

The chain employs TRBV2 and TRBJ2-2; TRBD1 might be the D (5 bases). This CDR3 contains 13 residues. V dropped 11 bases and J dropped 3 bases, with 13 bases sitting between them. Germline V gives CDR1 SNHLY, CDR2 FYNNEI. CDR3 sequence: CAGIRGYTGELFF. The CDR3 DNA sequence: TGTGCCGGTATAAGGGGTTACACCGGGGAGCTGTTTTTT.

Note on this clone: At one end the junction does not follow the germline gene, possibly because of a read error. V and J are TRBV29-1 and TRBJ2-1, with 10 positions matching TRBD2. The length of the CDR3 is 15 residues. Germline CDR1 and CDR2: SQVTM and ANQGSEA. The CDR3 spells CSVDRSGGNNNKQFF. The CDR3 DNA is TGCAGCGTTGACCGTAGCGGGGGGAACAACAATAAGCAGTTCTTC.

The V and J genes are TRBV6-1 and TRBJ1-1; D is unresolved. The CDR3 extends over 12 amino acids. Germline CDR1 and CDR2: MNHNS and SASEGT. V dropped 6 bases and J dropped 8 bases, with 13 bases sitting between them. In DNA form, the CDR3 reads TGTGCCAGCAGGATGGTGACAAGGGAAGCTTTCTTT. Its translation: CASRMVTREAFF.

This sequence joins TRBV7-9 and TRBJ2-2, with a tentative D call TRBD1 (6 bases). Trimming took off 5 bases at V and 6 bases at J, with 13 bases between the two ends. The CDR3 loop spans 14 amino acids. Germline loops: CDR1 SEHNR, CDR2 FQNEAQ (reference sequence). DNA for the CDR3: TGTGCCAGCAGCCGCGACAGGTTTGCCGGGGAGCTGTTTTTT. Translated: CASSRDRFAGELFF.

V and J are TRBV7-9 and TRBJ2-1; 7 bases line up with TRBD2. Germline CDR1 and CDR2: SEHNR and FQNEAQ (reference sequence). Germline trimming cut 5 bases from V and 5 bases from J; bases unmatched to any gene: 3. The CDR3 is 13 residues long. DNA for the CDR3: TGTGCCAGCAGCCGCAGCGGGGACAATGAGCAGTTCTTC. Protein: CASSRSGDNEQFF.

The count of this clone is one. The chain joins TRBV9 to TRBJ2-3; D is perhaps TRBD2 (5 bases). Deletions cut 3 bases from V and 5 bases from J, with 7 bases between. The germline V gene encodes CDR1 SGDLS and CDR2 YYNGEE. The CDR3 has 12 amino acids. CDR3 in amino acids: CASSGGGDTQYF. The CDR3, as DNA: TGTGCCAGCAGCGGCGGAGGAGATACGCAGTATTTT.

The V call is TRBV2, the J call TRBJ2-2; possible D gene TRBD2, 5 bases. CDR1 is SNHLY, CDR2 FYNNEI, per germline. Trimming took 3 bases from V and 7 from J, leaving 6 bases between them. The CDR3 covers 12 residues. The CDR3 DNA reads TGTGCCAGCAGTGACGAGGGCGGGGAGCTGTTTTTT. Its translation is CASSDEGGELFF. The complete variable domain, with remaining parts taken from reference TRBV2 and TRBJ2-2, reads EPEVTQTPSHQVTQMGQEVILRCVPISNHLYFYWYRQILGQKVEFLVSFYNNEISEKSEIFDDQFSVERPDGSNFTLKIRSTKLEDSAMYFCASSDEGGELFFGEGSRLTVL.

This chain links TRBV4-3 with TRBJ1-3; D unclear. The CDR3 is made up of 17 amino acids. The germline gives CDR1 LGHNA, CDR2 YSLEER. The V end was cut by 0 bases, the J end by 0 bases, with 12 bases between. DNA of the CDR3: TGCGCCAGCAGCCAAGAGCCCAATCCGAGCTCTGGAAACACCATATATTTT. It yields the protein CASSQEPNPSSGNTIYF.

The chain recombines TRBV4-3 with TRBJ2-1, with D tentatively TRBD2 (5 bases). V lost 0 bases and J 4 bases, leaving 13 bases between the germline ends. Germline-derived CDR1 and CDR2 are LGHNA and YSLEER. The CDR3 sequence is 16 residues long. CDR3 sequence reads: CASSQDVGGYYNEQFF. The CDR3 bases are TGCGCCAGCAGCCAAGATGTGGGCGGGTATTACAATGAGCAGTTCTTC.

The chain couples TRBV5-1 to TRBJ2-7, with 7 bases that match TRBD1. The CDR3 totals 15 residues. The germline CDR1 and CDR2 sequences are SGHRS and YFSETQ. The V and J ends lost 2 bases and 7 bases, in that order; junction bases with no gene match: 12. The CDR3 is CASSFAGTEGGEQYF. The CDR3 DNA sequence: TGCGCCAGCAGCTTTGCCGGGACAGAGGGCGGAGAGCAGTACTTC. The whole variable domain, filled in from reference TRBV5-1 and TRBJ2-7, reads KAGVTQTPRYLIKTRGQQVTLSCSPISGHRSVSWYQQTPGQGLQFLFEYFSETQRNKGNFPGRFSGRQFSNSRSEMNVSTLELGDSALYLCASSFAGTEGGEQYFGPGTRLTVT.

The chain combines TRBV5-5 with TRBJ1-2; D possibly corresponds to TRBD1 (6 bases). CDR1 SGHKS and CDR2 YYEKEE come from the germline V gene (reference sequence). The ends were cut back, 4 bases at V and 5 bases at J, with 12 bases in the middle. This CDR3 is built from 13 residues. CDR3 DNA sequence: TGTGCCAGCAGCCAAGAGGGGGAATATGGCTACACCTTC. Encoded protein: CASSQEGEYGYTF.

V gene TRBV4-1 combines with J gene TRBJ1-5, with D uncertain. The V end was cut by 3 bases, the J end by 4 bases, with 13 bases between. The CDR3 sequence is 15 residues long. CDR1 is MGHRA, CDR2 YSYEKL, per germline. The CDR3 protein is CASSQVMALNQPQHF. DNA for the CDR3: TGCGCCAGCAGCCAGGTGATGGCTTTAAATCAGCCCCAGCATTTT.

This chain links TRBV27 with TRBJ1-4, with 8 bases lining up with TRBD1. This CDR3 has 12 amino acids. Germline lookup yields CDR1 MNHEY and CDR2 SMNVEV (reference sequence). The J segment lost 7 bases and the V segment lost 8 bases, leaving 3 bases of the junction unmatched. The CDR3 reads CASRTGIEKLFF. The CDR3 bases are TGTGCCAGCCGGACAGGGATTGAAAAACTGTTTTTT.

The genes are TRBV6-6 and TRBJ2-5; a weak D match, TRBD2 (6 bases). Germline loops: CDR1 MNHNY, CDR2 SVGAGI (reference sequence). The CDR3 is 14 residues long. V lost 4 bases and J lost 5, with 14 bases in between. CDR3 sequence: CASSLGPEGETQYF. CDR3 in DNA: TGTGCCAGCAGTTTAGGACCGGAGGGGGAGACCCAGTACTTC.

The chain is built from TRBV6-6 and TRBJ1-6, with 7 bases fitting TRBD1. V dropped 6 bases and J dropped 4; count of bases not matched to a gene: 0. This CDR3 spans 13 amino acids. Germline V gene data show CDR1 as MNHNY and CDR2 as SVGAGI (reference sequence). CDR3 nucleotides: TGTGCCAGCAGGACAGGGTATAATTCACCCCTCCACTTT. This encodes CASRTGYNSPLHF.